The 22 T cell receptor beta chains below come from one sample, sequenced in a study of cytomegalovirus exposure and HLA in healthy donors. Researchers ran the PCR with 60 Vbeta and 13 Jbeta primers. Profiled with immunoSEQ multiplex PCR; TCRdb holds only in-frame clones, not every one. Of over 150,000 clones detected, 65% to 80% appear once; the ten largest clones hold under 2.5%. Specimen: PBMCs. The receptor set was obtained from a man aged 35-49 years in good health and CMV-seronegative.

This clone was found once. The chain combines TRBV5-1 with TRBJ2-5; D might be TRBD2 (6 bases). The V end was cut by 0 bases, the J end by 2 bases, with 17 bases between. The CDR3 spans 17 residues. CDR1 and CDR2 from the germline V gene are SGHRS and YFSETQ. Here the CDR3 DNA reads TGCGCCAGCAGCTTGGCAGGGCCCAGCGGGCTACAAGAGACCCAGTACTTC. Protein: CASSLAGPSGLQETQYF.

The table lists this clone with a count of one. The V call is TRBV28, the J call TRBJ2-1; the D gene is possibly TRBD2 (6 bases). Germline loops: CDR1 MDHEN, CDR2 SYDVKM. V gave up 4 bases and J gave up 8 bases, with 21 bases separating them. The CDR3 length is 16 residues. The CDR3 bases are TGTGCCAGCAGTTCACGAGTCAGACCCGGGAGATATGAGCAGTTCTTC. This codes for CASSSRVRPGRYEQFF.

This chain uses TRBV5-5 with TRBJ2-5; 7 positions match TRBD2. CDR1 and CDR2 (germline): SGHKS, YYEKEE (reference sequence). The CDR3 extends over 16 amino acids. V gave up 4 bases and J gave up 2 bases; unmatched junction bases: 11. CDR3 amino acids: CASSPILREVQETQYF. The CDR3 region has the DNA TGTGCCAGCAGCCCGATCTTACGGGAGGTTCAAGAGACCCAGTACTTC.

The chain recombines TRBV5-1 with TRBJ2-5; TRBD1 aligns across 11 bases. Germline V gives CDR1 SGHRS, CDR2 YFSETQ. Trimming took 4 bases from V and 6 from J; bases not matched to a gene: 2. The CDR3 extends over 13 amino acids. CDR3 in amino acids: CASSPDRGQTQYF. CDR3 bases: TGCGCCAGCAGCCCGGACAGGGGGCAGACCCAGTACTTC.

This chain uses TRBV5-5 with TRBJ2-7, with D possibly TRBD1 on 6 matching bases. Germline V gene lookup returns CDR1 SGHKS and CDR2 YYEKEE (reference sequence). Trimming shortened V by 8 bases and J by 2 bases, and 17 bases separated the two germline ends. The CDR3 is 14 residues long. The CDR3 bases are TGTGCCAGTGCCTTGGGGACACCAACCTACGAGCAGTACTTC. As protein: CASALGTPTYEQYF.

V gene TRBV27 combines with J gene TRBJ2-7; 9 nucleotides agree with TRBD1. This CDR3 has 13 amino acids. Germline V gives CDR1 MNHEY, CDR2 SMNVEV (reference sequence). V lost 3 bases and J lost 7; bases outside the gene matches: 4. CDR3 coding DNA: TGTGCCAGCAGTTTCCGGGACAGGGTTGAGCAGTACTTC. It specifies CASSFRDRVEQYF.

CDR3 loop: CASSPTGGVEGEQYF. The CDR3 nucleotides are TGCGCCAGCAGCCCGACAGGGGGCGTGGAGGGCGAGCAGTACTTC. The chain has TRBV5-1 and TRBJ2-7, with 10 bases lining up with TRBD1. Trimming at V came to 4 bases and at J to 6 bases, leaving 10 bases not matched to a gene. Germline CDR1 reads SGHRS; CDR2 reads YFSETQ. The CDR3 spans 15 residues.

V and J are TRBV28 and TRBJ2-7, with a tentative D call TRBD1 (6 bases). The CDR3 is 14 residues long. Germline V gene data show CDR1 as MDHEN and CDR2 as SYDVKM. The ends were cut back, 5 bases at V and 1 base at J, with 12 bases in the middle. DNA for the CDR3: TGTGCCAGCAGTGAACAGGGACCATCCTACGAGCAGTACTTC. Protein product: CASSEQGPSYEQYF.

CDR3 amino acids: CAISEGGSSYEQYF. The DNA of the CDR3 is TGTGCCATCAGTGAAGGAGGCAGTAGCTACGAGCAGTACTTC. V is TRBV10-3 and J is TRBJ2-5; a possible D gene is TRBD2 (5 bases). The tail of the sequence fits TRBJ2-7 better, so the J call may be wrong. Germline V CDR1 and CDR2: ENHRY, SYGVKD. The CDR3 is made up of 14 amino acids.

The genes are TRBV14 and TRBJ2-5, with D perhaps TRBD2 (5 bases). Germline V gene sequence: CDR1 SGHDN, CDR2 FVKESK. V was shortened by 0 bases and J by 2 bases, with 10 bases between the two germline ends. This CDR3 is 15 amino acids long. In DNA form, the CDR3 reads TGTGCCAGCAGCCAAGATACGAGAGGGCAAGAGACCCAGTACTTC. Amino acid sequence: CASSQDTRGQETQYF.

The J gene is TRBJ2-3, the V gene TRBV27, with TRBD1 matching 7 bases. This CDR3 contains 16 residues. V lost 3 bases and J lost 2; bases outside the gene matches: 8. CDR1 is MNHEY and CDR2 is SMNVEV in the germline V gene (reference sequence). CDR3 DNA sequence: TGTGCCAGCAGTTTGTTTACAGGGGCAGACACAGATACGCAGTATTTT. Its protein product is CASSLFTGADTDTQYF.

This CDR3 is CATKEQGPGETQYF. The CDR3 region has the DNA TGTGCCACCAAGGAACAGGGTCCTGGAGAGACCCAGTACTTC. The rearrangement uses TRBV2 and TRBJ2-5, with D maybe TRBD1 (6 bases). CDR3 length: 14 amino acids. The V gene's germline CDR1 is SNHLY and CDR2 FYNNEI. Trimming removed 10 bases from V and 4 bases from J, with 19 bases in between.

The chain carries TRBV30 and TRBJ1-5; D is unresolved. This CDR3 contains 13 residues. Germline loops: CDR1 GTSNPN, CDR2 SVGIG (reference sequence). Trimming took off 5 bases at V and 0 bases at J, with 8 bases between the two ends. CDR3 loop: CAWPSCSNQPQHF. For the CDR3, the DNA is TGTGCCTGGCCGAGTTGTAGCAATCAGCCCCAGCATTTT.

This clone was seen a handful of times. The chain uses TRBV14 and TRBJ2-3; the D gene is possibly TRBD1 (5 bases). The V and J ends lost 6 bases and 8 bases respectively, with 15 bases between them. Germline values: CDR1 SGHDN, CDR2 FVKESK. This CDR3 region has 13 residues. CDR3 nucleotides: TGTGCCAGCAGTGGAACAGGAGTTGGTACGCAGTATTTT. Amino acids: CASSGTGVGTQYF.

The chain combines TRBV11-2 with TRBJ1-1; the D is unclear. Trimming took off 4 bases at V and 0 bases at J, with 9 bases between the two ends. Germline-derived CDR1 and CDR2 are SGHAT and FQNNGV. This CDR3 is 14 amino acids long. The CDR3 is CASSSGLMNTEAFF. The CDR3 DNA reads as TGTGCCAGCAGCTCCGGACTGATGAACACTGAAGCTTTCTTT.

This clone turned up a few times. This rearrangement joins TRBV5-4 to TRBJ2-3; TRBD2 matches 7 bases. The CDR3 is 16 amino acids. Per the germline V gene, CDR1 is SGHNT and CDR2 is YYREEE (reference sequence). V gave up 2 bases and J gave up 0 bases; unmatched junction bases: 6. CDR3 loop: CASSFRRERSTDTQYF. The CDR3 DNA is TGTGCCAGCAGCTTTAGGCGGGAGCGGAGCACAGATACGCAGTATTTT.

This CDR3 is CATADRGGPYEQYF. The DNA for the CDR3 is TGTGCCACCGCCGACAGGGGTGGACCCTACGAGCAGTACTTC. The V call is TRBV6-1, the J call TRBJ2-7; the match to TRBD1 covers 8 bases. This CDR3 has 14 residues. The V gene end was trimmed by 10 bases and the J gene end by 2 bases; junction bases not matched to a gene: 10. The germline V gene has CDR1 MNHNS and CDR2 SASEGT.

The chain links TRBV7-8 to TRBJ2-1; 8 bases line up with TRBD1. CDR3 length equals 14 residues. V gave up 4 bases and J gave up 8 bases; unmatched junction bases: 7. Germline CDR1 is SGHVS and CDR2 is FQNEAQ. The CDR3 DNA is TGTGCCAGCAGCTCTGGACAGGGTCTTCATGAGCAGTTCTTC. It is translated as CASSSGQGLHEQFF.

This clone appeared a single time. CDR3 bases: TGTGCCAGCAGCTTGGCGGGAACAGGGGGCAGGGGCTATGGCTACACCTTC. This encodes CASSLAGTGGRGYGYTF. The chain joins TRBV5-6 to TRBJ1-2, with 9 bases fitting TRBD1. The V gene's germline CDR1 is SGHDT and CDR2 YYEEEE. This CDR3 region has 17 residues. Germline trimming cut 0 bases from V and 4 bases from J; bases unmatched to any gene: 10.

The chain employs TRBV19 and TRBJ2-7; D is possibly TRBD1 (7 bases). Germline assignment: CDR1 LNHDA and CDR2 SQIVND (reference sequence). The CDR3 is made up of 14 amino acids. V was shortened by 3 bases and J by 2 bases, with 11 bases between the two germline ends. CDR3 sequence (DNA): TGTGCCAGTAGTATGGCAGGGGGGCCCTACGAGCAGTACTTC. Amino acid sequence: CASSMAGGPYEQYF.

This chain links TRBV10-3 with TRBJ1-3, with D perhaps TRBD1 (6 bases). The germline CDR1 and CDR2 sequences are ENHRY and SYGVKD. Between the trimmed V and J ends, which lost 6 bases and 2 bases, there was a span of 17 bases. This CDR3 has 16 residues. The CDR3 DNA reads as TGTGCCATCAGGGATTCACAGGGACGAACTGGAAACACCATATATTTT. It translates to CAIRDSQGRTGNTIYF.

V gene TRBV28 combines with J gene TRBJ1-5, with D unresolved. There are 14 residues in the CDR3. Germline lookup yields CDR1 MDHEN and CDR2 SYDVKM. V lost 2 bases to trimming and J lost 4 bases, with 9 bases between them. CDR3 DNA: TGTGCCAGCAGTTTAGGAGGGATTAATCAGCCCCAGCATTTT. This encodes CASSLGGINQPQHF. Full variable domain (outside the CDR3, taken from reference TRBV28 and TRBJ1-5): DVKVTQSSRYLVKRTGEKVFLECVQDMDHENMFWYRQDPGLGLRLIYFSYDVKMKEKGDIPEGYSVSREKKERFSLILESASTNQTSMYLCASSLGGINQPQHFGDGTRLSIL.